This T cell receptor beta chain was captured in a study of blood T cell repertoires in COVID-19. Study context: Samples taken during acute and convalescent COVID-19 were collected in the United States, Italy and Spain. From T cells, B-cell-depleted T cells, or PBMCs came the material, which was cDNA or gDNA.

Original processing notes: Estimation of nucleated cell counts was performed using reference gene primer amplification. Libraries were prepared by immunoSEQ multiplex PCR; TCRdb keeps only in-frame clonotypes and omits some of them. V and J calls and clone size are those listed in that table; D and trimming were worked out from the DNA. The sample lists around 170,000 clones; roughly 80% were seen once. Germline V gives CDR1 SQVTM, CDR2 ANQGSEA. V was clipped by 7 bases and J by 11 bases; unmatched bases: 6. The CDR3 runs 10 residues. V usage is TRBV29-1 and J usage is TRBJ2-7; 9 bases are a match to TRBD1. The TCR sequence derives from a man aged 18 to 29 with active or convalescent COVID-19. The source material was peripheral blood. The CDR3 loop reads CSALQGAEYF. CDR3 DNA sequence: TGCAGCGCCTTACAGGGGGCAGAGTACTTC.